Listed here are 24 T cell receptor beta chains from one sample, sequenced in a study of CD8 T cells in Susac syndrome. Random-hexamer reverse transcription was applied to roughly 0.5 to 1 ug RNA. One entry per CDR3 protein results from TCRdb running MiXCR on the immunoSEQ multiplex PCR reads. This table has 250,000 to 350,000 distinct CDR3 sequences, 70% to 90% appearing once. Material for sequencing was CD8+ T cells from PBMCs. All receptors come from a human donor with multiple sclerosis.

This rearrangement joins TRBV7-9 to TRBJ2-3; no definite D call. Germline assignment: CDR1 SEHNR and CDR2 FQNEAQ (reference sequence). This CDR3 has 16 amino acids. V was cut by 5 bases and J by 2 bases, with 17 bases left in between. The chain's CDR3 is CASSPHPGALTDTQYF. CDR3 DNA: TGTGCCAGCAGCCCCCATCCCGGAGCTCTCACAGATACGCAGTATTTT.

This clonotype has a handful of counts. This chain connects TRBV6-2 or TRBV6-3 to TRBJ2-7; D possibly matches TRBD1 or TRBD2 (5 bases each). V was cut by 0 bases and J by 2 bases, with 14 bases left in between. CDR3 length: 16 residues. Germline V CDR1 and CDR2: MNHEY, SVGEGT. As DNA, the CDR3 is TGTGCCAGCAGTTACTCGTCAGACAGCGGCCCCTACGAGCAGTACTTC. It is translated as CASSYSSDSGPYEQYF.

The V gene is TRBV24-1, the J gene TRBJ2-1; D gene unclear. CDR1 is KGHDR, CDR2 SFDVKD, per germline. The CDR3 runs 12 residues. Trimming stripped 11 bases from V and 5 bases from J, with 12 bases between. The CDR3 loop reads CAIRGRDNEQFF. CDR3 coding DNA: TGTGCCATCCGCGGCAGAGACAATGAGCAGTTCTTC.

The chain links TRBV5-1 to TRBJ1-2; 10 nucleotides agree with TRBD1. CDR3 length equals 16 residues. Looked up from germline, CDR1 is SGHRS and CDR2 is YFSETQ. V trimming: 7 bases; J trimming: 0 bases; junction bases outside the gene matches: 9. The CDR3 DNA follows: TGCGCCAGCGGTCCGGGGACAGGGGCCCCTAACTATGGCTACACCTTC. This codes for CASGPGTGAPNYGYTF. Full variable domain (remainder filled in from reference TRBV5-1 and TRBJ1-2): KAGVTQTPRYLIKTRGQQVTLSCSPISGHRSVSWYQQTPGQGLQFLFEYFSETQRNKGNFPGRFSGRQFSNSRSEMNVSTLELGDSALYLCASGPGTGAPNYGYTFGSGTRLTVV.

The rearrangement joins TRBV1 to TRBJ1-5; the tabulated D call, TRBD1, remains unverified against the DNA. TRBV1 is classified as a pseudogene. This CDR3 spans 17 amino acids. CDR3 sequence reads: CTSSQDLELQGDQPQHF. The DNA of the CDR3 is TGCACCAGCAGCCAAGATTTAGAACTTCAAGGGGATCAGCCCCAGCATTTT.

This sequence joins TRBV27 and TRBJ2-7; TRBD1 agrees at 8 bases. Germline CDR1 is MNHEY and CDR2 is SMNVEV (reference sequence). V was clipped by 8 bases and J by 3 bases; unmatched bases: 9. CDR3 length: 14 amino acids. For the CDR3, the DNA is TGTGCCAGCTCCGACAGGGGATTTAGCTACGAGCAGTACTTC. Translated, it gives CASSDRGFSYEQYF.

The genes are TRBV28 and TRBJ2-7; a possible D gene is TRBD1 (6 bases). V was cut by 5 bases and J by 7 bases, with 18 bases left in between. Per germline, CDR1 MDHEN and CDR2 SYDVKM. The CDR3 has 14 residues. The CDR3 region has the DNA TGTGCCAGCAGTCCAATTGGGGGCCCGGGGGAGCAGTACTTC. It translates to CASSPIGGPGEQYF.

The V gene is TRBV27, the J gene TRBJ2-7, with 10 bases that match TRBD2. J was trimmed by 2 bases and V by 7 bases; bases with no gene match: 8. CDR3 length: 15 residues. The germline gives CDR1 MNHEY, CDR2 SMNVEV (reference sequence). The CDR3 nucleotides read TGTGCCAGCATCAAAACCAGCGGGAGGGCCTACGAGCAGTACTTC. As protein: CASIKTSGRAYEQYF.

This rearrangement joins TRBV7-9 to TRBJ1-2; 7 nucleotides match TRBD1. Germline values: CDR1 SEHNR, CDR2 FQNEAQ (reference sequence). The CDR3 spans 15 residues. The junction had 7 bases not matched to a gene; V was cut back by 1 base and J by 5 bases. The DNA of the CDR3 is TGTGCCAGCAGCTTAGGGCCCGGGACAGAGTATGGCTACACCTTC. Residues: CASSLGPGTEYGYTF.

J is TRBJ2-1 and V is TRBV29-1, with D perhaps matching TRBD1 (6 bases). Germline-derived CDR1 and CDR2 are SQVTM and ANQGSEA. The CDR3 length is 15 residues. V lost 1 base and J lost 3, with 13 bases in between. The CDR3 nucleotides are TGCAGCGTTGAAGTCAGGGGTGACGGCTACAATGAGCAGTTCTTC. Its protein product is CSVEVRGDGYNEQFF.

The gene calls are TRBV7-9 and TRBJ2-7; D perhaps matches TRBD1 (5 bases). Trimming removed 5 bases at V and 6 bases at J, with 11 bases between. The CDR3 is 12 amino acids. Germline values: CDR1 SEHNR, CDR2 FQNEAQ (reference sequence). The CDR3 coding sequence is TGTGCCAGCAGCCGCACAGGCTCCGAGCAGTACTTC. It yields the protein CASSRTGSEQYF.

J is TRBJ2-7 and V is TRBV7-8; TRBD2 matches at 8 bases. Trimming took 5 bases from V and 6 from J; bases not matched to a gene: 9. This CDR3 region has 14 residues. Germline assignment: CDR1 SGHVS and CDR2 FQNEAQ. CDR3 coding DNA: TGTGCCAGCAGCCCGTATAGCGGGACGGGCGAGCAGTACTTC. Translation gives CASSPYSGTGEQYF.

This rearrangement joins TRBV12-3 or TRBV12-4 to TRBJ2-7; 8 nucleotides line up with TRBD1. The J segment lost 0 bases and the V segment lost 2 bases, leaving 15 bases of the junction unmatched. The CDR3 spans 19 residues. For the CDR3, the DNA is TGTGCCAGCAGTTTACCCCCGCAACCTCGGACAGGGAGCTCCTACGAGCAGTACTTC. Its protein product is CASSLPPQPRTGSSYEQYF.

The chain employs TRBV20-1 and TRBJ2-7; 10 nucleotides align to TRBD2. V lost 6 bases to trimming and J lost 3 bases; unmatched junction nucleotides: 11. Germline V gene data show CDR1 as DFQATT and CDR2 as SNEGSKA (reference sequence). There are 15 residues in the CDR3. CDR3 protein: CSAHGRLAGDYEQYF. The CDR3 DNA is TGCAGTGCCCATGGGCGTCTAGCGGGAGACTACGAGCAGTACTTC.

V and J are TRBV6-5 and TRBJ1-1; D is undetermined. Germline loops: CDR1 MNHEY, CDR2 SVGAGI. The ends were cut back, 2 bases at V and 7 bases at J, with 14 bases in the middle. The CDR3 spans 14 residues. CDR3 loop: CASSYLSAQGEAFF. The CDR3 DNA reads TGTGCCAGCAGTTACCTTTCGGCCCAAGGTGAAGCTTTCTTT.

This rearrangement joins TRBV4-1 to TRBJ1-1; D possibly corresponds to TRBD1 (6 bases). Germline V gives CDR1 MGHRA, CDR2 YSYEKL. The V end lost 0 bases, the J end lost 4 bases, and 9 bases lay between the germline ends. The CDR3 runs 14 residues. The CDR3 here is CASSQDKGGTEAFF. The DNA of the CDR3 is TGCGCCAGCAGCCAAGATAAAGGGGGCACTGAAGCTTTCTTT.

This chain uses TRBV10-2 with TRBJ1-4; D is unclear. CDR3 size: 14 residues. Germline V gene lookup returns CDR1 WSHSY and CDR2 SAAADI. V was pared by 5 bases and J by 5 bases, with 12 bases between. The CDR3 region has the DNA TGCGCCAGCAGTCCGGCCGATTTCAATGAAAAACTGTTTTTT. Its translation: CASSPADFNEKLFF.

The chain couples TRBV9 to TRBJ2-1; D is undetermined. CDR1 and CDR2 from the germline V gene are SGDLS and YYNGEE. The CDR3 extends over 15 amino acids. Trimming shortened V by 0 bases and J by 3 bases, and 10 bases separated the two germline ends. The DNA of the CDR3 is TGTGCCAGCAGCGTAGGGGCCAACTACTACAATGAGCAGTTCTTC. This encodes CASSVGANYYNEQFF. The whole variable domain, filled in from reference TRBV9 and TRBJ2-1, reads DSGVTQTPKHLITATGQRVTLRCSPRSGDLSVYWYQQSLDQGLQFLIQYYNGEERAKGNILERFSAQQFPDLHSELNLSSLELGDSALYFCASSVGANYYNEQFFGPGTRLTVL.

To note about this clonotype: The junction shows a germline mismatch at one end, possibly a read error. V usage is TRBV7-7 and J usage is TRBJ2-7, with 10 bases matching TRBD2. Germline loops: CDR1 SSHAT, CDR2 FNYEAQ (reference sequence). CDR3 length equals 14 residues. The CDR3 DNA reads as TGTGCTAGCAGCCCGGCTAGCGGGAGTGTCGAGCAGTACTTC. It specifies CASSPASGSVEQYF.

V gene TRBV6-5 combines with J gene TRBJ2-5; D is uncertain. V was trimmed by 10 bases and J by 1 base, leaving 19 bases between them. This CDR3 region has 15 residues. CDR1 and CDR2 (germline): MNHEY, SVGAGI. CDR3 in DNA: TGTGCCACCCAGTTCGGAAACACCTTCCAAGAGACCCAGTACTTC. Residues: CATQFGNTFQETQYF.

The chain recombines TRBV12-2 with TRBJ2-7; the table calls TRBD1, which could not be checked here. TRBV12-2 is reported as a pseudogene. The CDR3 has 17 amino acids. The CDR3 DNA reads TGTGCAAGTCGCTTAGTTGACGGACGGGGACAGGTGTACGAGCAGTACTTC. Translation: CASRLVDGRGQVYEQYF.

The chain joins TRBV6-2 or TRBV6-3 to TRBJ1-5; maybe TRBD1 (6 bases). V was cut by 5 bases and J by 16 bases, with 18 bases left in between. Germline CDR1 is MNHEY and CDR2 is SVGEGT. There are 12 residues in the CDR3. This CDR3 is CASSNPQGFNHF. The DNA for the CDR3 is TGTGCCAGCAGTAACCCACAGGGTTTTAACCATTTT.

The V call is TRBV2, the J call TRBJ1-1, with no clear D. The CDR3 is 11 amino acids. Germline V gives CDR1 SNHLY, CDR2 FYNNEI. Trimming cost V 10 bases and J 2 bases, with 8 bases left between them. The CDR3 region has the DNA TGTGCCACTTTGGAAAACACTGAAGCTTTCTTT. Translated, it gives CATLENTEAFF. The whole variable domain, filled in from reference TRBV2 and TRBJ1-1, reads EPEVTQTPSHQVTQMGQEVILRCVPISNHLYFYWYRQILGQKVEFLVSFYNNEISEKSEIFDDQFSVERPDGSNFTLKIRSTKLEDSAMYFCATLENTEAFFGQGTRLTVV.

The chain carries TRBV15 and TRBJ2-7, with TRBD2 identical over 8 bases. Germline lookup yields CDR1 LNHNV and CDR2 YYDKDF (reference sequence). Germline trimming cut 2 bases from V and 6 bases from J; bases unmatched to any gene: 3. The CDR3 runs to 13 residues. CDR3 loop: CATSRQSGSEQYF. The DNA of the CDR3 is TGTGCCACCAGCAGACAAAGCGGGAGCGAGCAGTACTTC.